Listed below are T cell receptor beta chains from one sample, sequenced in a study of cytotoxic CD8 clonotypes in ibrutinib-treated CLL. The data were produced by immunoSEQ multiplex PCR, yet TCRdb's version contains in-frame clones alone and is incomplete. The sample holds about 84,000 clones, 86% seen once. Sequenced material: PBMCs, taken before ibrutinib treatment. The receptors stem from a human donor with chronic lymphocytic leukemia. CDR3s include the opening cysteine and the closing phenylalanine or tryptophan. D genes are given only for firm matches. Not all rows give a size; the values are once, few, many and, for expanded clones, a class.

CDR3aa,CDR3nt,abundance,d_gene,v_gene,j_gene
CASSQVWGNTEAFF,TGCGCCAGCAGCCAAGTTTGGGGTAACACTGAAGCTTTCTTT,.,.,TRBV4-1,TRBJ1-1
CASSRGGRSYEQYF,TGTGCCAGCAGCCGCGGAGGCCGCTCCTACGAGCAGTACTTC,.,.,TRBV5-8,TRBJ2-7
CASSQTSGVYNEQFF,TGCGCCAGCAGCCAGACTAGCGGGGTTTACAATGAGCAGTTCTTC,.,TRBD2,TRBV4-1,TRBJ2-1
CSVGTYNEQFF,TGCAGCGTGGGAACCTACAATGAGCAGTTCTTC,.,.,TRBV29-1,TRBJ2-1
CASSPKQGGYNEQFF,TGTGCCAGCTCACCCAAACAGGGAGGGTACAATGAGCAGTTCTTC,.,.,TRBV18,TRBJ2-1
CASLGTGNEQFF,TGTGCCTCCCTGGGGACGGGCAATGAGCAGTTCTTC,.,.,TRBV5-3,TRBJ2-1
CASSSPGQMPYGYTF,TGTGCCAGCAGTTCTCCGGGACAGATGCCCTATGGCTACACCTTC,.,TRBD1,TRBV7-9,TRBJ1-2
CASSVEGRMNTEAFF,TGTGCCAGCAGCGTAGAGGGTAGAATGAACACTGAAGCTTTCTTT,.,.,TRBV9,TRBJ1-1
CASSGAGMVTDTQYF,TGTGCCAGCAGCGGAGCGGGAATGGTTACAGATACGCAGTATTTT,.,TRBD2,TRBV5-6,TRBJ2-3
CAGRDSKNQETQYF,TGTGCGGGCAGGGACAGTAAAAACCAAGAGACCCAGTACTTC,.,.,TRBV12-2,TRBJ2-5
CASSPAETQNTEAFF,TGCGCCAGCAGTCCGGCGGAGACACAGAACACTGAAGCTTTCTTT,.,.,TRBV5-1,TRBJ1-1
CASSTRDYSGNTIYF,TGCGCCAGCAGTACAAGGGATTACTCTGGAAACACCATATATTTT,.,.,TRBV10-1,TRBJ1-3
CVRSLALSRGATSVEAFF,TGTGTCAGAAGCTTAGCGCTTAGTCGGGGGGCGACAAGTGTGGAAGCTTTCTTT,.,.,TRBV7-5,TRBJ1-1
CASRRQVGIADTQYF,TGTGCCAGCCGTCGACAGGTGGGTATAGCAGATACGCAGTATTTT,.,.,TRBV6-4,TRBJ2-3
CASSPPQGGYNEQFF,TGTGCCAGCAGCCCGCCCCAAGGAGGGTACAATGAGCAGTTCTTC,.,.,TRBV21-1,TRBJ2-1
CASSLGGAMTEAFF,TGTGCCAGCAGTTTAGGTGGGGCGATGACTGAAGCTTTCTTT,.,.,TRBV28,TRBJ1-1
CASSEYREGYEQYF,TGCGCCAGCAGTGAGTATAGGGAAGGATACGAGCAGTACTTC,.,.,TRBV10-1,TRBJ2-7
CASRTPGQANYEQYF,TGTGCCAGCAGAACCCCGGGACAAGCGAACTACGAGCAGTACTTC,.,.,TRBV28,TRBJ2-7
CASSIAGGTDTQYF,TGTGCCAGCTCGATAGCGGGAGGGACAGATACGCAGTATTTT,.,TRBD2,TRBV6-1,TRBJ2-3
CAWGGHGAERYNEQFF,TGTGCCTGGGGGGGCCATGGGGCGGAGCGATACAATGAGCAGTTCTTC,.,.,TRBV30,TRBJ2-1
CSGDRGTEAFF,TGCAGCGGGGACAGGGGGACTGAAGCTTTCTTT,once,TRBD1,TRBV29-1,TRBJ1-1
CASSQASRGLTPTNEKLFF,TGTGCCAGCAGCCAAGCAAGCAGGGGACTCACCCCAACTAATGAAAAACTGTTTTTT,.,.,TRBV14,TRBJ1-4
CASSGGQGGYSNQPQHF,TGCGCCAGCAGCGGGGGACAGGGCGGCTATAGCAATCAGCCCCAGCATTTT,.,TRBD1,TRBV4-1,TRBJ1-5
CSGSDGPDTQYF,TGCAGCGGCTCTGACGGGCCAGATACGCAGTATTTT,.,.,TRBV29-1,TRBJ2-3
CASRIRQGKAEQYF,TGTGCCAGCAGAATCAGACAGGGGAAGGCCGAGCAGTACTTC,.,TRBD1,TRBV6-5,TRBJ2-7
CASSQVTPNTGELFF,TGCGCCAGCAGCCAAGTGACTCCGAACACCGGGGAGCTGTTTTTT,.,.,TRBV4-1,TRBJ2-2
CASREQGLDEKLFF,TGTGCCAGCAGGGAACAGGGTTTAGACGAAAAACTGTTTTTT,.,.,TRBV2,TRBJ1-4
CASRKSGTGVEQYF,TGTGCCAGCAGGAAATCCGGGACAGGGGTCGAGCAGTACTTC,once,TRBD1,TRBV28,TRBJ2-7
CASSYRQLNSGYTF,TGTGCCAGCAGTTACAGACAGCTGAACTCGGGCTACACCTTC,.,.,TRBV6-5,TRBJ1-2
CASSLSRGGQHF,TGTGCCAGCAGCTTGTCTCGAGGGGGGCAGCATTTT,.,.,TRBV5-6,TRBJ1-5
CAWSVHGNTEAFF,TGTGCCTGGAGTGTACACGGAAACACTGAAGCTTTCTTT,once,.,TRBV30,TRBJ1-1
CATSRTPRGYNEQFF,TGTGCCACCAGTAGGACCCCTCGAGGTTACAATGAGCAGTTCTTC,.,.,TRBV15,TRBJ2-1
CASRKREGPGPQYF,TGTGCCAGCAGGAAGCGGGAGGGCCCCGGGCCCCAGTACTTC,.,TRBD2,TRBV2,TRBJ2-7
CSAGGAYEQYF,TGCAGTGCTGGAGGGGCCTACGAGCAGTACTTC,few,.,TRBV20-1,TRBJ2-7
CASSRESASQAYGYTF,TGTGCCAGCAGCAGAGAGTCCGCATCCCAGGCCTATGGCTACACCTTC,.,.,TRBV7-9,TRBJ1-2
CASSFPDRQFTDTQYF,TGTGCCAGCAGTTTTCCAGACCGCCAATTCACAGATACGCAGTATTTT,.,.,TRBV28,TRBJ2-3
CASSQPRRTGEAFF,TGTGCCAGCAGCCAACCCAGACGGACAGGTGAAGCTTTCTTT,.,TRBD1,TRBV7-9,TRBJ1-1
CASSRTSGRGYTDTQYF,TGCGCCAGCAGCCGGACTAGCGGGAGGGGGTACACAGATACGCAGTATTTT,few,TRBD2,TRBV4-1,TRBJ2-3
CASRRQSSYNEQFF,TGTGCCAGCAGAAGACAAAGCTCCTACAATGAGCAGTTCTTC,once,.,TRBV7-9,TRBJ2-1
CASIRTGGWQETQYF,TGTGCCAGCATTAGGACAGGGGGCTGGCAAGAGACCCAGTACTTC,once,TRBD1,TRBV6-1,TRBJ2-5
CASSQGALGARYEQYF,TGCGCCAGCAGCCAAGGCGCTTTAGGGGCAAGGTACGAGCAGTACTTC,.,.,TRBV4-3,TRBJ2-7
CASSTRTSGWVDGEQFF,TGTGCCAGCAGCACCCGGACTAGCGGGTGGGTAGACGGTGAGCAGTTCTTC,once,TRBD2,TRBV11-3,TRBJ2-1
CASSYRQGIDTQYF,TGTGCCAGCAGTTATCGGCAGGGTATAGATACGCAGTATTTT,many,.,TRBV6-5,TRBJ2-3
CASSFPGTSGNRYEQYF,TGTGCCAGCAGCTTCCCCGGGACTAGCGGAAATCGTTACGAGCAGTACTTC,.,TRBD2,TRBV7-2,TRBJ2-7
CATSRDYRLDPYF,TGTGCCACCAGCAGAGATTATCGGCTAGATCCGTACTTC,.,.,TRBV15,TRBJ2-7
CASSSQGGTYNEQFF,TGTGCCAGCAGCTCTCAGGGGGGAACCTACAATGAGCAGTTCTTC,few,.,TRBV7-3,TRBJ2-1